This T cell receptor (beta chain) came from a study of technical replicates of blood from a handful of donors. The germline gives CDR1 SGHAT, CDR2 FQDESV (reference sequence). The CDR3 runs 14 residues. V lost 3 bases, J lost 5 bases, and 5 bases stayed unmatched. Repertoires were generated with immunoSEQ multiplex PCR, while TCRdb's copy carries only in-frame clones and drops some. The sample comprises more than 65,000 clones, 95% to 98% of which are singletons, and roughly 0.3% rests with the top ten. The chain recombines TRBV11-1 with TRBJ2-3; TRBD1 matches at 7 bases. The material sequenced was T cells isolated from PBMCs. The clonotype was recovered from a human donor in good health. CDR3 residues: CASSLGRDRDTQYF. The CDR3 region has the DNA TGTGCCAGCAGCTTGGGCCGGGACAGAGATACGCAGTATTTT.